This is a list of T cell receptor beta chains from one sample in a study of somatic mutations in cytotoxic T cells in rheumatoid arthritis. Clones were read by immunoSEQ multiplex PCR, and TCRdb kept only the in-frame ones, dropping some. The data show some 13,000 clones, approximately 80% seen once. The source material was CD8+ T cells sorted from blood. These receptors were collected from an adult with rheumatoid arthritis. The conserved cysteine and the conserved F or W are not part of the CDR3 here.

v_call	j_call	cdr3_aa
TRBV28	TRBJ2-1	ASSIGTNEQF
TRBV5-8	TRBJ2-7	ASSPGTAVVEQY
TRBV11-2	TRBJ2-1	ASSLDLSSPWVGNEQF
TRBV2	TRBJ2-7	ASSDGENYEQY
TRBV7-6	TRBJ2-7	ASSLDGGPYEQY
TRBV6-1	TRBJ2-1	ASSEASETGAYNEQF
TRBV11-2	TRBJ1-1	ASFLGPPDTEAF
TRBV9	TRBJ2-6	ASSVAPGSGANVLT
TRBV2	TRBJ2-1	ASLERTSGYNEQF
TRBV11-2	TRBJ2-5	ASSSSPVGGEETQY
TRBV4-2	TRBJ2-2	ASSQERTVLAGELF
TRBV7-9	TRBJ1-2	ASSATTGDGYT
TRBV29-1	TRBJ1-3	SVIETESGNTIY
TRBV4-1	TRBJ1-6	ASSLGQSNSPLH
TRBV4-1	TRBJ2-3	ASSWGVTDTQY
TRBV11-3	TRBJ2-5	ASSSDSQNQETQY
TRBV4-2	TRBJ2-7	ASSQEVSLAGSYEQY
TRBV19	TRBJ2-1	ASGQGWTGLAPEYEQF
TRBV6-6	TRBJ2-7	ASSDGTSGSEQY
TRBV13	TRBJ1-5	ASSFGQYSNQPQH
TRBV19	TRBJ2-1	ASSIGGSEQF
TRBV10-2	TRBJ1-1	ASSESDGSEAF
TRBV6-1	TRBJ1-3	ASSGMDGSGNTIY
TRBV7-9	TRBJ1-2	ASSFGEGSPYGYT
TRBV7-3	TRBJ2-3	ASSKTNPGLAGLSDTQY
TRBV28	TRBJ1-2	ASSLTGTYGYT
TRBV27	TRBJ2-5	ASSPWDRQQETQY
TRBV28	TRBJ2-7	ASRGSTDYEQY
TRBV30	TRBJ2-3	AWTGLAGERRGTDTQY
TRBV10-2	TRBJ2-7	ASNPAGEFYEQY
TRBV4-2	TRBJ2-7	ASSQGEGLDEQY
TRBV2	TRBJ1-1	ASRKNTGTENTEAF
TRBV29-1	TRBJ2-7	SGVGQGDYEQY
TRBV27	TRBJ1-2	ASTTGEAGGYT
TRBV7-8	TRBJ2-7	ASSLGLAGAEQY
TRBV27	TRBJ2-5	ASSQLDRQETQY
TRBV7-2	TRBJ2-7	ASSPGTSGYEQY
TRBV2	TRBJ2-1	ASSERPRGDNEQF
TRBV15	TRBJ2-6	ATSRTGGSGANVLT
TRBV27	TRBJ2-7	ASSMLYGSYEQY
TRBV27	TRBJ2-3	ASSWQESTDTQY
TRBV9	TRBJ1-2	ASGGETNYGYT
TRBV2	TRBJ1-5	ATGTAGLPQH
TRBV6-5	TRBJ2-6	ASSYSGGSGANVLT
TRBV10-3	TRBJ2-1	AISKDSYNEQF
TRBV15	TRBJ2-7	ATSTIAGFGDEQY
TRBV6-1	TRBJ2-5	ASSDGGGETQY
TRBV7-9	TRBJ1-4	ASSLDEDATNEKLF
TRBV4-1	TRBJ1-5	ASSQAPDQPQH
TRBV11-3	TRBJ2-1	ASSRLGTGKKNEQF
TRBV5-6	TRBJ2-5	ASSLISGRGWETQY
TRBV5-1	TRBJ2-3	ASSWPAHRATDTQY
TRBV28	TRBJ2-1	ASSWVRGPYNEQF
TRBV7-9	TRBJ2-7	ASSLNPVEQY
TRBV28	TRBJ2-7	ASNKPGQGPEQY
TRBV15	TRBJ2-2	ATSRFRQAGELF
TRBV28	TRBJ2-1	ASSPDRESNNEQF
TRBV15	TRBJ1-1	ATSIGDRVTEAF
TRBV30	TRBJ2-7	AWKREEGEQY